These 19 T cell receptor beta chains came from one sample sequenced in a study of early T cells in non-severe SARS-CoV-2 infection. TCRdb reanalysed the 5' RACE reads using MiXCR and keeps one entry per CDR3 protein. The sample includes 75,000 to 80,000 distinct CDR3 sequences, 10% to 12% of them seen just once. Source: whole blood, taken at baseline. These receptors were collected from an adult who was a healthcare worker with PCR-confirmed SARS-CoV-2 infection or an uninfected control (not recorded which).

The V and J genes are TRBV6-5 and TRBJ2-6; D is unclear. The germline V gene encodes CDR1 MNHEY and CDR2 SVGAGI. Trimming removed 3 bases at V and 4 bases at J, with 13 bases between. The CDR3 sequence is 16 residues long. Written as DNA, the CDR3 is TGTGCCAGCAGTTATCAGGATCCCGCGGGGGCCAACGTCCTGACTTTC. This translates into CASSYQDPAGANVLTF.

The chain recombines TRBV6-1 with TRBJ1-1, with D uncertain. The V gene lost 3 bases and the J gene lost 5 bases, with 13 bases spanning the gap. Germline V gene data show CDR1 as MNHNS and CDR2 as SASEGT. The CDR3 runs 14 residues. CDR3 in amino acids: CASSELGGLTEAFF. In DNA, the CDR3 is TGTGCCAGCAGTGAGCTAGGAGGGCTGACTGAAGCTTTCTTT.

This clonotype has a count of ten or more. The chain is built from TRBV5-1 and TRBJ1-1; D call uncertain. CDR3 length equals 14 residues. V was clipped by 0 bases and J by 1 base, with 7 bases between them. CDR1 SGHRS and CDR2 YFSETQ come from the germline V gene. In DNA form, the CDR3 reads TGCGCCAGCAGCTTGGATGCGGCGAACACTGAAGCTTTCTTT. This gives the protein CASSLDAANTEAFF.

The rearrangement links TRBV6-6 to TRBJ2-7; D gene unclear. Trimming took off 8 bases at V and 0 bases at J, with 11 bases between the two ends. This CDR3 comprises 13 residues. Germline V lookup: CDR1 MNHNY, CDR2 SVGAGI (reference sequence). CDR3 in amino acids: CASGPSRSYEQYF. The DNA of the CDR3 is TGTGCCAGCGGTCCATCCCGCTCCTACGAGCAGTACTTC.

This clonotype is a singleton in its sample. CDR3 sequence (DNA): TGTGCCAGCAGCAACTTCATTAGGACCGGGGAGCTGTTTTTT. It translates to CASSNFIRTGELFF. The chain links TRBV3-1 to TRBJ2-2; D remains unclear. Germline V CDR1 and CDR2: LGHDT, YNNKEL (reference sequence). The V gene lost 5 bases and the J gene lost 5 bases, with 12 bases spanning the gap. This CDR3 contains 14 residues.

The chain joins TRBV6-6 to TRBJ1-6, with D unclear. Per the germline V gene, CDR1 is MNHNY and CDR2 is SVGAGI (reference sequence). This CDR3 has 16 amino acids. With 7 bases removed from V and 0 bases from J, the gap between germline ends came to 13 bases. Here the CDR3 reads CASTLPGSSYNSPLHF. CDR3 in DNA: TGTGCCAGCACCCTACCGGGGAGCTCCTATAATTCACCCCTCCACTTT.

In this sample, this clonotype turned up a few times. CDR3 residues: CASSKDRADTGELFF. The DNA of the CDR3 is TGCGCCAGCAGCAAGGACAGGGCGGACACCGGGGAGCTGTTTTTT. The chain is built from TRBV5-1 and TRBJ2-2, with 8 bases lining up with TRBD1. V trimming: 4 bases; J trimming: 3 bases; junction bases outside the gene matches: 5. The germline gives CDR1 SGHRS, CDR2 YFSETQ. CDR3 length equals 15 residues.

The chain recombines TRBV6-5 with TRBJ2-7; 14 bases fit TRBD2. Germline values: CDR1 MNHEY, CDR2 SVGAGI. The CDR3 length is 16 residues. The trim removed 8 bases at V and 2 bases at J, leaving 8 bases unmatched. This CDR3 is CASGRTSGGPAYEQYF. CDR3 bases: TGTGCCAGCGGGAGGACTAGCGGGGGGCCTGCCTACGAGCAGTACTTC.

Many counts were recorded for this clonotype. This rearrangement joins TRBV18 to TRBJ2-3; D uncertain. The CDR3 has 13 amino acids. The V gene's germline CDR1 is KGHSH and CDR2 LQKENI. V was shortened by 1 base and J by 1 base, with 3 bases between the two germline ends. CDR3 sequence (DNA): TGTGCCAGCTCACCACGTGGCACAGATACGCAGTATTTT. It encodes CASSPRGTDTQYF.

This clonotype has a handful of counts. The chain combines TRBV12-3 or TRBV12-4 with TRBJ2-3; the D gene is possibly TRBD1 (6 bases). The CDR3 has 15 amino acids. Trimming removed 3 bases at V and 3 bases at J, with 13 bases between. CDR3 DNA sequence: TGTGCCAGCAGTTTGTGGGGGCGGAGAACAGATACGCAGTATTTT. This gives the protein CASSLWGRRTDTQYF.

The V gene is TRBV29-1, the J gene TRBJ2-5; 8 bases are shared with TRBD1. The junction had 3 bases not matched to a gene; V was cut back by 6 bases and J by 0 bases. Germline V gene data show CDR1 as SQVTM and CDR2 as ANQGSEA. The CDR3 is 13 amino acids. The CDR3 protein is CSVEGQDQETQYF. As DNA, the CDR3 is TGCAGCGTAGAGGGACAGGACCAAGAGACCCAGTACTTC.

Concerning this clonotype itself: One base away lies a much larger clone, so this may be a sequencing read error. The J gene is TRBJ1-6, the V gene TRBV10-2; D might be TRBD1 (5 bases). Trimming cost V 7 bases and J 18 bases, with 22 bases left between them. Looked up from germline, CDR1 is WSHSY and CDR2 is SAAADI. The CDR3 totals 13 residues. The CDR3 coding sequence is TGCGCCAGCACCCCAGAGACCGGGACGGGGAACCACTTT. It is translated as CASTPETGTGNHF.

In its sample, this clonotype was seen a few times. The chain employs TRBV24-1 and TRBJ2-2; TRBD1 matches 9 bases. In germline, CDR1 is KGHDR, CDR2 SFDVKD. Unmatched junction bases numbered 10, after V lost 0 bases and J lost 6 bases. The CDR3 runs to 18 residues. The DNA of the CDR3 is TGTGCCACCAGTGATTTGCGGGGGACAGGGCGAGTATCCGGGGAGCTGTTTTTT. This gives the protein CATSDLRGTGRVSGELFF.

A few counts support this clonotype. The CDR3: CATSGGYTQYF. For the CDR3, the DNA is TGTGCCACCAGTGGAGGGTATACGCAGTATTTT. The genes are TRBV24-1 and TRBJ2-3; TRBD2 might be the D (5 bases). The CDR3 totals 11 residues. Germline CDR1 and CDR2: KGHDR and SFDVKD. Trimming left V 5 bases short and J 7 bases short, with 6 bases between.

This chain links TRBV28 with TRBJ2-7; D not certain. The germline V gene encodes CDR1 MDHEN and CDR2 SYDVKM. Trimming took off 5 bases at V and 4 bases at J, with 6 bases between the two ends. The CDR3 runs 11 residues. This CDR3 is CASSARYEQYF. The CDR3 nucleotides are TGTGCCAGCAGTGCCCGGTACGAGCAGTACTTC.

The J gene is TRBJ2-6, the V gene TRBV7-3; D remains ambiguous. This CDR3 is built from 14 residues. The V end was cut by 4 bases, the J end by 2 bases, with 6 bases between. Germline lookup yields CDR1 SGHTA and CDR2 FQGTGA. The CDR3 region has the DNA TGTGCCAGCAGCTCTACCACTGGGGCCAACGTCCTGACTTTC. Its translation is CASSSTTGANVLTF.

This clonotype was counted only a few times. The CDR3 carries no conserved terminal phenylalanine or tryptophan, so it likely arises from a read error. The chain uses TRBV19 and TRBJ1-2; 10 nucleotides agree with TRBD1. Losses at the gene ends were 7 bases for V and 6 bases for J; bases not matched to a gene: 14. CDR1 and CDR2 from the germline V gene are LNHDA and SQIVND (reference sequence). The CDR3 has 16 residues. The CDR3 DNA follows: TGTGCCAGTACCCTCGGCCGACAGGGGGCAATTGATGGCTACACCTCC. It specifies CASTLGRQGAIDGYTS.

This clonotype was seen at least ten times. The V gene is TRBV4-3, the J gene TRBJ1-1; TRBD1 agrees at 9 bases. Germline-derived CDR1 and CDR2 are LGHNA and YSLEER. The CDR3 is made up of 13 amino acids. The J segment lost 8 bases and the V segment lost 5 bases, leaving 6 bases of the junction unmatched. CDR3: CASSMTGGSEAFF. CDR3 nucleotides: TGCGCCAGCAGCATGACAGGGGGATCGGAAGCTTTCTTT.

This clonotype has more than one count but fewer than ten. The chain links TRBV7-2 to TRBJ2-5, with 7 bases that match TRBD2. V shed 2 bases and J 1 base; nucleotides not matched to a gene: 10. The CDR3 covers 17 residues. Germline-derived CDR1 and CDR2 are SGHTA and FQGNSA. The CDR3 DNA sequence: TGTGCCAGCAGCTTACGACTAGCAAGGGATTTCCAAGAGACCCAGTACTTC. Its translation is CASSLRLARDFQETQYF. The full variable domain, completed using reference TRBV7-2 and TRBJ2-5, is GAGVSQSPSNKVTEKGKDVELRCDPISGHTALYWYRQSLGQGLEFLIYFQGNSAPDKSGLPSDRFSAERTGGSVSTLTIQRTQQEDSAVYLCASSLRLARDFQETQYFGPGTRLLVL.